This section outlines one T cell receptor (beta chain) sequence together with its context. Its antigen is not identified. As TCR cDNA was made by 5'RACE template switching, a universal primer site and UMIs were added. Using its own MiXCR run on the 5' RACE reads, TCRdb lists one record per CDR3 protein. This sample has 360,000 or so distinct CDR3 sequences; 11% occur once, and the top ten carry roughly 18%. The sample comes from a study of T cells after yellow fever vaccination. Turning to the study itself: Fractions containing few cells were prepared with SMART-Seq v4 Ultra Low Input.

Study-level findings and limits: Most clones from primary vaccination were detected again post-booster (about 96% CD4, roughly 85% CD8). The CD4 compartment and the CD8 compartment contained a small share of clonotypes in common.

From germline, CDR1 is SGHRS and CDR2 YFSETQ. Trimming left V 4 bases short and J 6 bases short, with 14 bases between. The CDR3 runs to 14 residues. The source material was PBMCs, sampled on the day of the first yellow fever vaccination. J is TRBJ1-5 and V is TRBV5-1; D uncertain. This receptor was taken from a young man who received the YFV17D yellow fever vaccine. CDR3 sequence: CASSPSRKGQPQHF. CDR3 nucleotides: TGCGCCAGCAGCCCAAGCCGGAAAGGTCAGCCCCAGCATTTT.